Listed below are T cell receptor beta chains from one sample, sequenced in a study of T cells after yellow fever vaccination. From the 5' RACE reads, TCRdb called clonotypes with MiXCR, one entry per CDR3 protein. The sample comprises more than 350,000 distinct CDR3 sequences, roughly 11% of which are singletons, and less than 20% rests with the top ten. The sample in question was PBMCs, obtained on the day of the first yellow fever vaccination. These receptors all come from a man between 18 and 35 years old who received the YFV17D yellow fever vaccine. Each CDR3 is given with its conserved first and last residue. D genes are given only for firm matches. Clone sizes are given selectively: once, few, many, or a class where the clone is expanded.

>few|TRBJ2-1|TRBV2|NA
CASSEAGGAYNEQFF
TGTGCCAGCAGTGAAGCGGGGGGGGCTTACAATGAGCAGTTCTTC
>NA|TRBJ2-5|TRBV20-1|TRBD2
CSARHPGGPGTQYF
TGCAGTGCTAGGCATCCGGGGGGGCCTGGGACCCAGTACTTC
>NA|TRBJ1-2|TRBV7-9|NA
CASSYGQNGYTF
TGTGCCAGCAGCTACGGGCAAAATGGCTACACCTTC
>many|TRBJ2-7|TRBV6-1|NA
CASSTRDIYEQYF
TGTGCCAGCAGTACCAGGGACATCTACGAGCAGTACTTC
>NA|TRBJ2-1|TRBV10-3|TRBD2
CAIRYSGGGRNEQFF
TGTGCCATCAGATATAGCGGGGGGGGAAGGAATGAGCAGTTCTTC
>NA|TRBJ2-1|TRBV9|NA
CASGLQSSYNEQFF
TGTGCCAGCGGCCTCCAAAGCTCCTACAATGAGCAGTTCTTC
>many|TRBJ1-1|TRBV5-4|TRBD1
CASSPGTDGAFF
TGTGCCAGCAGCCCCGGGACAGATGGAGCTTTCTTT
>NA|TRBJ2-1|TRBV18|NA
CASSPPSGTRGNEQFF
TGTGCCAGCTCACCACCCAGCGGAACCCGAGGCAATGAGCAGTTCTTC
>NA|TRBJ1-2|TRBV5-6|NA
CASSLAGTPPGYTF
TGTGCCAGCAGCTTGGCGGGGACCCCACCTGGCTACACCTTC
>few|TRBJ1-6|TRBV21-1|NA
CASSNTGKNSPLHF
TGTGCCAGCAGCAACACAGGGAAAAATTCACCCCTCCACTTT
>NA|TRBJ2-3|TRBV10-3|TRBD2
CAISPGTSGGTDTQYF
TGTGCCATCAGCCCTGGGACTAGCGGGGGCACAGATACGCAGTATTTT
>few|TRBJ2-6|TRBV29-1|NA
CSASSASGANVLTF
TGCAGCGCCTCTTCAGCCTCTGGGGCCAACGTCCTGACTTTC
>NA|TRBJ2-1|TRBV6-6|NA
CASSYAAEWQFF
TGTGCCAGCAGTTACGCGGCCGAGTGGCAGTTCTTC
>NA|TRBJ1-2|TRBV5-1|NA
CASSDEGWYGYTF
TGCGCCAGCAGCGATGAGGGGTGGTATGGCTACACCTTC
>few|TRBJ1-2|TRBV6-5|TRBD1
CASRDREIYGYTF
TGTGCCAGCCGGGACAGGGAGATCTATGGCTACACCTTC
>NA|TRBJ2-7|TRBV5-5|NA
CASSLDWPRPTYEQYF
TGTGCCAGCAGCTTGGACTGGCCCCGACCAACCTACGAGCAGTACTTC
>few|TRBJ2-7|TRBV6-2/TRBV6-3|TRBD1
CASSYSGTVYEQYF
TGTGCCAGCAGTTACTCCGGGACAGTCTACGAGCAGTACTTC
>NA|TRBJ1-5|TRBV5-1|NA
CASSFEGNNQPQHF
TGCGCCAGCAGCTTTGAAGGGAACAATCAGCCCCAGCATTTT
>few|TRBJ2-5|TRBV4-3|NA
CASSQVPDETQYF
TGCGCCAGCAGCCAAGTCCCCGATGAGACCCAGTACTTC
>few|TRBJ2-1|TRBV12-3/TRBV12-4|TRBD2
CASSQWTSSYNEQFF
TGTGCCAGCAGTCAATGGACTAGCTCCTACAATGAGCAGTTCTTC
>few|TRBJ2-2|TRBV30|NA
CAWSWSGVAGELFF
TGTGCCTGGAGTTGGTCTGGGGTGGCCGGGGAGCTGTTTTTT
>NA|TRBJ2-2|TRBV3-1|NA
CASSQADGELFF
TGTGCCAGCAGCCAAGCAGACGGGGAGCTGTTTTTT
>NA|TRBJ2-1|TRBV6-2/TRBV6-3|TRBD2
CASSYSRGGYNEQFF
TGTGCCAGCAGTTACTCACGGGGGGGTTACAATGAGCAGTTCTTC
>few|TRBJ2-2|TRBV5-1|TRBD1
CASSPRTGGSTGELFF
TGCGCCAGCAGCCCCCGGACAGGGGGCTCCACCGGGGAGCTGTTTTTT
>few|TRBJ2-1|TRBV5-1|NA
CASSLDPRFGQFF
TGCGCCAGCAGCTTGGATCCTAGGTTTGGGCAGTTCTTC
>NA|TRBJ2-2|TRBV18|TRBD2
CASSSRLAGNTGELFF
TGTGCCAGCTCCTCCAGACTAGCGGGGAACACCGGGGAGCTGTTTTTT
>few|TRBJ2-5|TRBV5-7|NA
CASRILTGGPLRDAQYF
TGTGCCAGCAGGATTTTAACCGGGGGCCCCCTGAGAGATGCCCAGTACTTC
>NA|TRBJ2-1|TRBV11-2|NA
CASSLDQVEQFF
TGTGCCAGCAGCTTAGATCAAGTTGAGCAGTTCTTC
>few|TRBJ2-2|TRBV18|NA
CASSLRSNTGELFF
TGTGCCAGCTCACTCCGTTCGAACACCGGGGAGCTGTTTTTT
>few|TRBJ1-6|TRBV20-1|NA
CSAIVASPPLHF
TGCAGTGCTATAGTAGCCTCCCCACCCCTCCACTTT
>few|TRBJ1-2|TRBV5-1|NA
CASSLDGGLGYGYTF
TGCGCCAGCAGCTTGGACGGGGGGCTCGGCTATGGCTACACCTTC
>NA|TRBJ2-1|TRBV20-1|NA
CSARGGGREQFF
TGCAGTGCTAGGGGAGGAGGGCGTGAGCAGTTCTTC
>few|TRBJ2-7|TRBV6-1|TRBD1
CASSLRGQGTPRAYEQYF
TGTGCCAGCAGTCTTCGGGGACAGGGAACTCCAAGGGCCTACGAGCAGTACTTC
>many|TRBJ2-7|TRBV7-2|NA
CASSTGSSYEQYF
TGTGCCAGCAGCACTGGATCCTCCTACGAGCAGTACTTC
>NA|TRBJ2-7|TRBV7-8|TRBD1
CASSSWTGLYEQYF
TGTGCCAGCAGCTCATGGACAGGGCTCTACGAGCAGTACTTC
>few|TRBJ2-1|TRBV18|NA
CASSPAIVRSPYNEQFF
TGTGCCAGCTCACCCGCTATAGTACGCTCTCCCTACAATGAGCAGTTCTTC
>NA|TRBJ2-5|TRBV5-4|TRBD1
CASSGDRGRKETQYF
TGTGCCAGCAGCGGGGACAGGGGGCGCAAGGAGACCCAGTACTTC
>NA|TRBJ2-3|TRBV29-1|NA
CSVAKSTSYTDTQYF
TGCAGCGTTGCCAAATCGACCTCGTACACAGATACGCAGTATTTT